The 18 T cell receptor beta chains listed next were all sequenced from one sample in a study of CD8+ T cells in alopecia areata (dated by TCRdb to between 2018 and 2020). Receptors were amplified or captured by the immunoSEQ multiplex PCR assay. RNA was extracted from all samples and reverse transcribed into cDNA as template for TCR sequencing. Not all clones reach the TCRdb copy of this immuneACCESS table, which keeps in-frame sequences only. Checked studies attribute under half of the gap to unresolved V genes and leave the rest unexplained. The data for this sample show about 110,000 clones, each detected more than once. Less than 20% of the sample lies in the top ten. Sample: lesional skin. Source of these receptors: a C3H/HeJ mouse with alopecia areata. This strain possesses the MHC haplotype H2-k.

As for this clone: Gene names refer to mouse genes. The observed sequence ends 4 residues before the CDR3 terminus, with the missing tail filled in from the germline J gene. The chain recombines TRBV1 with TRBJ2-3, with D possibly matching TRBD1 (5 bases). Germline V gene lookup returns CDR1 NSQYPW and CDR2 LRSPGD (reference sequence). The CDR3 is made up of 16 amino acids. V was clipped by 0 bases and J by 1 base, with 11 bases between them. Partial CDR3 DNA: TGCACCTGCAGTGCAGATGCGCAGGGTGGTGCAGAA. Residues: CTCSADAQGGAE. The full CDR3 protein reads CTCSADAQGGAETLYF.

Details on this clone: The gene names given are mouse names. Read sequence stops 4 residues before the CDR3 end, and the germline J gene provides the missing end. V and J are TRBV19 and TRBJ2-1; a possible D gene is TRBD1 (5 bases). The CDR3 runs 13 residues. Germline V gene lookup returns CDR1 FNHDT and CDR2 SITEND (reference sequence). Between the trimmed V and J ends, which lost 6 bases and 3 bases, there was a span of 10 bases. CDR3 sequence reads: CASIGHIYAEQFF. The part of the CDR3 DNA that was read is TGTGCCAGCATCGGACACATCTATGCT.

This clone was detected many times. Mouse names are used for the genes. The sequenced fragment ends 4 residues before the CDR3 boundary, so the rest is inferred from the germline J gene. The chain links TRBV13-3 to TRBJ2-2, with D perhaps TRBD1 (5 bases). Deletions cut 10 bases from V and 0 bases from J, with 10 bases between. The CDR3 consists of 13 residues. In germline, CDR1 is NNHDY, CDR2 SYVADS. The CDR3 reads CAGQGTNTGQLYF. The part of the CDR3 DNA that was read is TGTGCCGGGCAGGGAACAAACACCGGG.

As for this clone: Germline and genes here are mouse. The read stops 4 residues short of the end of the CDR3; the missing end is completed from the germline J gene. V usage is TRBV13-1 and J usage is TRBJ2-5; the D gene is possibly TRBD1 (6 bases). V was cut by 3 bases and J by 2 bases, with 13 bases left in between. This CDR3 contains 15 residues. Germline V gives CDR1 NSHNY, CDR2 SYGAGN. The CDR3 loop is CASSGLRGLQDTQYF. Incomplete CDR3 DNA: TGTGCCAGCAGTGGTCTCAGGGGTCTCCAAGAC.

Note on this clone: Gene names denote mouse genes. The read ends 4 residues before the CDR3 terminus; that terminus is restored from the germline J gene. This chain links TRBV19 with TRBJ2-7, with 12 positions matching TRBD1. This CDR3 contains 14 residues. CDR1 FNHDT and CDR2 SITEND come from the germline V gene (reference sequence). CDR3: CASSRGQGADEQYF. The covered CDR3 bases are TGTGCCAGCAGTAGGGGACAGGGGGCGGAT.

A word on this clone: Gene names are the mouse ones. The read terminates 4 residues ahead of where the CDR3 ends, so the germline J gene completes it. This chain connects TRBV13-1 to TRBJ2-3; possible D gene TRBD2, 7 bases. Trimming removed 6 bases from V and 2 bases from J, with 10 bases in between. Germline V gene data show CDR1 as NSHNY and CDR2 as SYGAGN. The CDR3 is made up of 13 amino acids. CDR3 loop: CASNGGLAETLYF. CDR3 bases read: TGTGCCAGCAACGGGGGGCTTGCAGAA.

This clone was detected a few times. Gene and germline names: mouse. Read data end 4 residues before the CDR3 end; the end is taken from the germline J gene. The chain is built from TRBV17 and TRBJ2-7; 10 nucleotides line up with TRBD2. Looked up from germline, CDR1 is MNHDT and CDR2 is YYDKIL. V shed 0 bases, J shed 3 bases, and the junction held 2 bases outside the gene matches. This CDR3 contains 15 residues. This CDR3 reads CASSRDHWGGYEQYF. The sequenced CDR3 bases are TGTGCTAGCAGTAGAGATCACTGGGGGGGCTAT. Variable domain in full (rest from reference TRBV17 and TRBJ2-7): DTTVKQNPRYKLARVGKPVNLICSQTMNHDTMYWYQKKPNQAPKLLLFYYDKILNREADTFEKFQSSRPNNSFCSLYIGSAGLEYSAMYLCASSRDHWGGYEQYFGPGTRLTVL.

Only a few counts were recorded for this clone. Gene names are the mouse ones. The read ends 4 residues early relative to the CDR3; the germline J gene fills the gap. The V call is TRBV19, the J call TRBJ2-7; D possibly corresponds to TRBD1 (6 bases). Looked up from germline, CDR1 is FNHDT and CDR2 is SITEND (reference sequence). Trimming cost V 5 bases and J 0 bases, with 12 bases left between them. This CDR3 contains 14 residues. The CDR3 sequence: CASSRTGISYEQYF. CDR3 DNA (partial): TGTGCCAGCAGCAGAACAGGGATCTCCTAT.

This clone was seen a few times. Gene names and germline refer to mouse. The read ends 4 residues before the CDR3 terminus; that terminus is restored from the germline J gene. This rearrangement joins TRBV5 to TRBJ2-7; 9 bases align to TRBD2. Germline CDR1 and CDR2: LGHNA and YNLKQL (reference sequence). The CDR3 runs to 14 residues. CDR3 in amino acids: CASSQVGGRYEQYF. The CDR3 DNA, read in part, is TGTGCCAGCAGCCAAGTGGGGGGGCGGTAT.

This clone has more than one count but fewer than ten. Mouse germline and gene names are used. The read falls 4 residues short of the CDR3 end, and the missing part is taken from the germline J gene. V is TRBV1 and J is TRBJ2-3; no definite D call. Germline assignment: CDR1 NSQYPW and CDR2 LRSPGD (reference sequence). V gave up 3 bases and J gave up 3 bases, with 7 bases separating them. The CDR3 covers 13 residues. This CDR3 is CTCSAGPAETLYF. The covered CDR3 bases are TGCACCTGCAGTGCTGGTCCCGCAGAA. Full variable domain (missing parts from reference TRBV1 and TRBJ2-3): VTLLEQNPRWRLVPRGQAVNLRCILKNSQYPWMSWYQQDLQKQLQWLFTLRSPGDKEVKSLPGADYLATRVTDTELRLQVANMSQGRTLYCTCSAGPAETLYFGSGTRLTVL.

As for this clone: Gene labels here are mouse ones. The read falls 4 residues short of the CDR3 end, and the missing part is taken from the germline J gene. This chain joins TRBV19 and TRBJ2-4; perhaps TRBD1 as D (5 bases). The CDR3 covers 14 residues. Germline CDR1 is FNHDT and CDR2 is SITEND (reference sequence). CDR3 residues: CASSIDPGKNTLYF. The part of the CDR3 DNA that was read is TGTGCCAGCAGTATAGATCCAGGGAAAAAC.

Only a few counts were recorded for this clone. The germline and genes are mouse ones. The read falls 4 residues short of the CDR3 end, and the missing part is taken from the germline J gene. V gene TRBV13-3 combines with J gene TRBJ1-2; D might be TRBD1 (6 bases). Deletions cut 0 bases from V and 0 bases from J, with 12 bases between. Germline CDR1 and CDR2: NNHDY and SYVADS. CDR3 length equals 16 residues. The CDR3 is CASSDATGNANSDYTF. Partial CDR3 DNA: TGTGCCAGCAGTGATGCTACAGGGAATGCAAACTCC.

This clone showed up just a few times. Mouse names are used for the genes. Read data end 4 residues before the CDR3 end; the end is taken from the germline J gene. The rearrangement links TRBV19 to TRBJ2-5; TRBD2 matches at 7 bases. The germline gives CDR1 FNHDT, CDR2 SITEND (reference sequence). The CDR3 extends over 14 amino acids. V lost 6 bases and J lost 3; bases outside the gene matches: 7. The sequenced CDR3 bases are TGTGCCAGCAACCAGGAGGGACTGCAAGAC. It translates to CASNQEGLQD. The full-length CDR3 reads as CASNQEGLQDTQYF.

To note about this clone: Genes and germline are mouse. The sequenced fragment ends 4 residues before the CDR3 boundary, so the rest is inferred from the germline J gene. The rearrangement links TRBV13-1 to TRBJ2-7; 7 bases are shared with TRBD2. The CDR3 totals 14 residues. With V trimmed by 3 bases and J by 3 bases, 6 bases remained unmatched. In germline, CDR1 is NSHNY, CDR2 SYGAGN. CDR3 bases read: TGTGCCAGCAGTGGGGGCTGGGGGAACTAT. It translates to CASSGGWGNY. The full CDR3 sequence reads CASSGGWGNYEQYF.

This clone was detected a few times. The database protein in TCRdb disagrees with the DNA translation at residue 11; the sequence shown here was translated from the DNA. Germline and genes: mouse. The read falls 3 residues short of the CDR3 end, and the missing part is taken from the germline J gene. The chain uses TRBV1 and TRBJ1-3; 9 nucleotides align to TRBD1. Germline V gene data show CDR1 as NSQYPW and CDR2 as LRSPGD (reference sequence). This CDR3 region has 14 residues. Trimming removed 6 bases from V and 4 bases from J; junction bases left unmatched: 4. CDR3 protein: CTCSPGTGGNTLYF. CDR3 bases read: TGCACCTGCAGCCCCGGGACAGGGGGAAATACG.

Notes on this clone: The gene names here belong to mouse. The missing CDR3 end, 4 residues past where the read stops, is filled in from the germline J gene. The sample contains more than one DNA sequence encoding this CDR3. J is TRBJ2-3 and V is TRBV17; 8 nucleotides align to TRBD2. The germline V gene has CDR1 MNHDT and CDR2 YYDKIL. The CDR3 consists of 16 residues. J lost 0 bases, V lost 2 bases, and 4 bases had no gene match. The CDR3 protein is CASSRSLGGSAETLYF. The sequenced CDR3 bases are TGTGCTAGCAGTAGATCCCTGGGGGGTAGTGCAGAA.

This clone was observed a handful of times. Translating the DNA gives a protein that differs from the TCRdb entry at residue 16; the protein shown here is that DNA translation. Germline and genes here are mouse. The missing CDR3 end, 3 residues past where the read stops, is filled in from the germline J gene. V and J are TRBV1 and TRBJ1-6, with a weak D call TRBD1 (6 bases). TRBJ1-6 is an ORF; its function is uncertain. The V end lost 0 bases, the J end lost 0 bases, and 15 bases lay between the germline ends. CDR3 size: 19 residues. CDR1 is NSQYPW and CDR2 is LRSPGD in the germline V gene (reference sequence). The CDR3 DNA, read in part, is TGCACCTGCAGTGCAGATCGGAGCCAGGGGAATTCCTATAATTCGCCC. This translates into CTCSADRSQGNSYNSP. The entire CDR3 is CTCSADRSQGNSYNSPLYF.

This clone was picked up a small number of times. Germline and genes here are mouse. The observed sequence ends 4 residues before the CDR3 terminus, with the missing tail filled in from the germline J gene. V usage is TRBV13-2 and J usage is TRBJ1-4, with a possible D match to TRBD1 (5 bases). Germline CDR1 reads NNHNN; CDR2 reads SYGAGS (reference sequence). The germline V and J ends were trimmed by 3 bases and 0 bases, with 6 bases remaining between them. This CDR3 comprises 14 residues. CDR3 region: CASGGQFSNERLFF. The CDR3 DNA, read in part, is TGTGCCAGCGGTGGACAGTTTTCCAACGAA.